This T cell receptor (beta chain) stems from a study of T cells in Graves' hyperthyroidism and ophthalmopathy. RNA transcripts gave rise to amplified TCR beta CDR3 regions. An initial round of RT-PCR targeting the TCR CDR3 relied on the HTBI primer set. TCRdb re-analysed the multiplex PCR reads in MiXCR, keeping a single row per CDR3 protein. The sample lists roughly 110,000 distinct CDR3 sequences, 15% to 20% seen once, with 35% to 45% in the top ten. Overall study findings and caveats: A median approximately 6.5 months before onset, the model predicted ophthalmopathy.

Trimming took 5 bases from V and 4 from J, leaving 8 bases between them. The CDR3 has 12 amino acids. The germline gives CDR1 SGHKS, CDR2 YYEKEE (reference sequence). This clonotype was observed at least ten times. Its antigen is not known. The receptor's source is a woman aged 45-65 years with Graves' hyperthyroidism. The sample consisted of blood. The rearrangement joins TRBV5-5 to TRBJ2-3; no reliable D call. The CDR3 is CASSGVADTQYF. Written as DNA, the CDR3 is TGTGCCAGCAGTGGGGTGGCAGATACGCAGTATTTT.